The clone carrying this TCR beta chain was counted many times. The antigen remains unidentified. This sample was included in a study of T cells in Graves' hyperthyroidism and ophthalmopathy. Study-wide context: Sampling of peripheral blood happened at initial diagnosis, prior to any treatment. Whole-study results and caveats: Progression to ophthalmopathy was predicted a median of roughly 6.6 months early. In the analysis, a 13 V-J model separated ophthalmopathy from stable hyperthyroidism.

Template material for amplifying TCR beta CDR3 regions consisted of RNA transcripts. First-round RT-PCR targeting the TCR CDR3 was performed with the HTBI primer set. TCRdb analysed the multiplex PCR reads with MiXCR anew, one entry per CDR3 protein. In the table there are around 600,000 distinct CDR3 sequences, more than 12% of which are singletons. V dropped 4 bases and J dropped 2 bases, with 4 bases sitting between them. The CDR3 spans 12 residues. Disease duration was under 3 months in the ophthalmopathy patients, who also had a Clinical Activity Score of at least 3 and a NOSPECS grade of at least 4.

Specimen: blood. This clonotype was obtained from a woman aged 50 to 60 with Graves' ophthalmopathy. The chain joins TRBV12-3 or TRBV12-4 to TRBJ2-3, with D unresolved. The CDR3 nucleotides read TGTGCCAGCAGTTCTATCACAGATACGCAGTATTTT. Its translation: CASSSITDTQYF.